This T cell receptor (beta chain) was recorded in a study of CD8 T cells in Susac syndrome. Findings and caveats of the study: The study acknowledged a relatively small number of individuals in its TCR sequencing and HLA analysis.

Trimming stripped 5 bases from V and 0 bases from J, with 16 bases between. In germline, CDR1 is MNHEY, CDR2 SMNVEV (reference sequence). CDR3 length: 16 amino acids. RNA was extracted with the RNeasy kit, and a quantity of about 0.45 to 1 ug was reverse transcribed using random hexamers. Each CDR3 protein is one row after TCRdb ran MiXCR on the immunoSEQ multiplex PCR reads. This table holds 75,000 to 80,000 distinct CDR3 sequences, roughly 95% found once. This clonotype was detected once. The target antigen is unknown. The clonotype originates from a human donor with Susac syndrome. The chain combines TRBV27 with TRBJ1-1; no reliable D call. Sequenced: CD8+ T cells from PBMCs. CDR3 bases: TGTGCCAGCAGTCCTCCCTTCGGGCAGCTGAACACTGAAGCTTTCTTT. It translates to CASSPPFGQLNTEAFF.